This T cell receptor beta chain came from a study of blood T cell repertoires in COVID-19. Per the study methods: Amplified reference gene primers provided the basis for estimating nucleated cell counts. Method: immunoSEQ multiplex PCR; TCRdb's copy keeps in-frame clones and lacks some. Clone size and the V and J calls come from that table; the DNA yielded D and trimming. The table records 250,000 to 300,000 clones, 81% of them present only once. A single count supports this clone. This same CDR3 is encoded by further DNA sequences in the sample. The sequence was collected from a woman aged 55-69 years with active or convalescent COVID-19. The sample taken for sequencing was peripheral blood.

The CDR3 DNA reads as TGTGCCAGCAGCCAAGAGGGCCTCTATGGCTACACCTTC. Translating gives CASSQEGLYGYTF. The chain couples TRBV14 to TRBJ1-2; no clear D. Looked up from germline, CDR1 is SGHDN and CDR2 is FVKESK. The CDR3 spans 13 residues. V was shortened by 0 bases and J by 4 bases, with 6 bases between the two germline ends.